One sample yielded the 23 T cell receptor beta chains listed below, sequenced in a study of control samples from healthy donors and cancer patients. Clones were read by immunoSEQ multiplex PCR, and TCRdb kept only the in-frame ones, dropping some. The sample includes around 70,000 clones, around 86% seen only once; the top ten take approximately 8.8%. Input material: PBMCs. These receptors came from a woman aged 45-65 years with colorectal cancer.

Here the CDR3 reads CASSQDGQVPNEQYV. The CDR3 DNA reads as TGTGCCAGCAGCCAAGATGGGCAGGTCCCAAACGAGCAGTACGTC. The chain employs TRBV3-1 (or the pseudogene TRBV3-2) and TRBJ2-7; D call uncertain. CDR1 and CDR2 from the germline V gene are LGHDT and YNNKEL (reference sequence). Trimming cost V 0 bases and J 5 bases, with 14 bases left between them. The CDR3 runs 15 residues.

The chain joins TRBV5-5 to TRBJ1-1; D gene unclear. Germline values: CDR1 SGHKS, CDR2 YYEKEE (reference sequence). There are 13 residues in the CDR3. V lost 1 base and J lost 6, with 10 bases in between. The CDR3 protein is CASSLTASAEAFF. The DNA of the CDR3 is TGTGCCAGCAGCTTGACAGCTAGCGCTGAAGCTTTCTTT.

The chain carries TRBV18 and TRBJ2-1; D might be TRBD1 (6 bases). The CDR3 consists of 13 residues. Germline CDR1 is KGHSH and CDR2 is LQKENI. Trimming removed 4 bases from V and 5 bases from J, with 9 bases in between. CDR3 region: CASSRTVDNEQFF. The CDR3 DNA reads as TGTGCCAGCTCACGGACAGTAGACAATGAGCAGTTCTTC. Drawing the rest from reference TRBV18 and TRBJ2-1, the complete variable domain is NAGVMQNPRHLVRRRGQEARLRCSPMKGHSHVYWYRQLPEEGLKFMVYLQKENIIDESGMPKERFSAEFPKEGPSILRIQQVVRGDSAAYFCASSRTVDNEQFFGPGTRLTVL.

In its sample, this clone was seen once. V usage is TRBV6-2 or TRBV6-3 and J usage is TRBJ1-2; 9 bases are a match to TRBD1. The CDR3 is 15 residues long. CDR1 and CDR2 (germline): MNHEY, SVGEGT. J lost 4 bases, V lost 4 bases, and 7 bases had no gene match. CDR3 nucleotide sequence: TGTGCCAGCAGTTCGGGACAGGGAATCCGCTATGGCTACACCTTC. Residues: CASSSGQGIRYGYTF.

The chain links TRBV7-3 to TRBJ2-2, with 10 bases lining up with TRBD2. CDR1 is SGHTA and CDR2 is FQGTGA in the germline V gene. Losses at the gene ends were 1 base for V and 4 bases for J; bases not matched to a gene: 9. CDR3 size: 18 residues. The CDR3 DNA sequence: TGTGCCAGCAGCTTAATCCTAGCGGGGGCCCGGGGCACCGGGGAGCTGTTTTTT. Protein: CASSLILAGARGTGELFF.

This chain connects TRBV7-3 to TRBJ2-1; D gene ambiguous. This CDR3 is built from 15 residues. V lost 3 bases and J lost 0, with 9 bases in between. Per germline, CDR1 SGHTA and CDR2 FQGTGA. CDR3 sequence: CASSFVESSYNEQFF. DNA for the CDR3: TGTGCCAGCAGCTTCGTGGAGAGCTCCTACAATGAGCAGTTCTTC.

This sequence joins TRBV19 and TRBJ2-5; 7 positions match TRBD1. The CDR3 has 14 residues. Germline V CDR1 and CDR2: LNHDA, SQIVND (reference sequence). J was trimmed by 5 bases and V by 4 bases; bases with no gene match: 7. CDR3 bases: TGTGCCAGTAGTACCTCCGGGACAGCGGAGACCCAGTACTTC. Translated: CASSTSGTAETQYF.

The rearrangement links TRBV28 to TRBJ2-3; TRBD2 matches at 12 bases. V shed 5 bases and J 4 bases; nucleotides not matched to a gene: 10. The CDR3 runs 17 residues. Germline lookup yields CDR1 MDHEN and CDR2 SYDVKM. The CDR3 is CASSSSRASGGADTQYF. DNA of the CDR3: TGTGCCAGCAGTAGCTCCCGGGCTAGCGGGGGGGCAGATACGCAGTATTTT.

The chain recombines TRBV18 with TRBJ2-2, with D tentatively TRBD1 (5 bases). The V gene's germline CDR1 is KGHSH and CDR2 LQKENI. This CDR3 has 13 residues. V was cut by 2 bases and J by 7 bases, with 8 bases left in between. DNA for the CDR3: TGTGCCAGCTCACCAGGGGCCCTCGGGGAGCTGTTTTTT. Residues: CASSPGALGELFF.

J is TRBJ1-5 and V is TRBV5-8; D possibly corresponds to TRBD1 (5 bases). CDR1 is SGHTS and CDR2 is YDEGEE in the germline V gene. V was shortened by 5 bases and J by 7 bases, with 19 bases between the two germline ends. CDR3 size: 15 residues. CDR3 sequence: CASSIRGIDGQPQHF. The DNA of the CDR3 is TGTGCCAGCAGTATACGGGGGATCGACGGCCAGCCCCAGCATTTT.

V and J are TRBV10-3 and TRBJ2-3, with TRBD2 identical over 13 bases. The CDR3 contains 17 residues. V was clipped by 6 bases and J by 0 bases; unmatched bases: 6. Germline V lookup: CDR1 ENHRY, CDR2 SYGVKD. CDR3 nucleotides: TGTGCCATCAGAAAGGAACTAGCGGGGGGGAGCACAGATACGCAGTATTTT. Translation: CAIRKELAGGSTDTQYF.

The chain is built from TRBV19 and TRBJ1-2, with TRBD1 matching over 8 bases. The CDR3 sequence is 12 residues long. Germline-derived CDR1 and CDR2 are LNHDA and SQIVND (reference sequence). After removal of 9 bases from V and 4 bases from J, the junction contained 4 bases not matched to a gene. The DNA for the CDR3 is TGTGCCAGCTTTGGACAGGGCTATGGCTACACCTTC. The encoded protein is CASFGQGYGYTF. The variable domain in full, completed from reference TRBV19 and TRBJ1-2, reads DGGITQSPKYLFRKEGQNVTLSCEQNLNHDAMYWYRQDPGQGLRLIYYSQIVNDFQKGDIAEGYSVSREKKESFPLTVTSAQKNPTAFYLCASFGQGYGYTFGSGTRLTVV.

V and J are TRBV10-3 and TRBJ1-1; 7 nucleotides align to TRBD1. The V gene's germline CDR1 is ENHRY and CDR2 SYGVKD. Trimming took 4 bases from V and 2 from J; bases not matched to a gene: 10. The CDR3 has 16 amino acids. For the CDR3, the DNA is TGTGCCATCAGTGGTCGACTTACAGGGGACAACACTGAAGCTTTCTTT. Its translation: CAISGRLTGDNTEAFF.

The gene calls are TRBV5-1 and TRBJ2-2, with D possibly called TRBD1 or TRBD2 (6 bases each). Germline CDR1 reads SGHRS; CDR2 reads YFSETQ. This CDR3 is 15 amino acids long. Trimming took 0 bases from V and 6 from J, leaving 12 bases between them. The CDR3 reads CASSLAQGRSGELFF. The CDR3 nucleotides read TGCGCCAGCAGCTTGGCTCAGGGGAGGTCCGGGGAGCTGTTTTTT.

This clone was found once. This rearrangement joins TRBV7-2 to TRBJ2-5, with 10 positions matching TRBD2. V lost 3 bases and J lost 1; bases outside the gene matches: 2. The CDR3 extends over 15 amino acids. Germline CDR1 and CDR2: SGHTA and FQGNSA. The CDR3 sequence: CASSFSGGTQETQYF. CDR3 bases: TGTGCCAGCAGCTTTAGCGGGGGGACCCAAGAGACCCAGTACTTC.

This chain connects TRBV4-3 to TRBJ1-1, with a possible D match to TRBD1 (5 bases). The CDR3 spans 15 residues. V was cut by 0 bases and J by 7 bases, with 15 bases left in between. CDR1 is LGHNA and CDR2 is YSLEER in the germline V gene. CDR3 nucleotide sequence: TGCGCCAGCAGCCAAGATCTGGGGCAGGGTGGTGAAGCTTTCTTT. It codes for CASSQDLGQGGEAFF.

As to this clone: Other DNA sequences in this specimen translate into the identical CDR3. The rearrangement joins TRBV30 to TRBJ1-2; no reliable D call. The CDR3 spans 12 residues. Looked up from germline, CDR1 is GTSNPN and CDR2 is SVGIG (reference sequence). V was clipped by 0 bases and J by 5 bases, with 7 bases between them. The CDR3 spells CAWSVTGYGYTF. CDR3 DNA sequence: TGTGCCTGGAGTGTAACCGGATATGGCTACACCTTC. The complete variable domain, with remaining parts taken from reference TRBV30 and TRBJ1-2, reads SQTIHQWPATLVQPVGSPLSLECTVEGTSNPNLYWYRQAAGRGLQLLFYSVGIGQISSEVPQNLSASRPQDRQFILSSKKLLLSDSGFYLCAWSVTGYGYTFGSGTRLTVV.

This clone was detected once. The rearrangement links TRBV29-1 to TRBJ2-3, with a weak D call TRBD1 (5 bases). The CDR3 sequence is 13 residues long. Trimming removed 7 bases from V and 4 bases from J, with 15 bases in between. Germline values: CDR1 SQVTM, CDR2 ANQGSEA. CDR3 region: CSGQKSRADTQYF. CDR3 nucleotide sequence: TGCAGCGGACAGAAAAGTAGGGCAGATACGCAGTATTTT.

The J gene is TRBJ2-2, the V gene TRBV9; the D gene could be TRBD1 or TRBD2 (7 bases each). Trimming removed 2 bases at V and 6 bases at J, with 17 bases between. Germline V gene data show CDR1 as SGDLS and CDR2 as YYNGEE. The CDR3 runs 16 residues. CDR3: CASSVGGGRTAGELFF. In DNA, the CDR3 is TGTGCCAGCAGCGTGGGAGGGGGCCGGACCGCCGGGGAGCTGTTTTTT.

The gene calls are TRBV7-2 and TRBJ2-2; the D is unclear. CDR1 is SGHTA, CDR2 FQGNSA, per germline. There are 15 residues in the CDR3. Trimming took off 1 base at V and 5 bases at J, with 11 bases between the two ends. The CDR3 coding sequence is TGTGCCAGCAGCTTAGGGGGATTGGGTACCGGGGAGCTGTTTTTT. As protein: CASSLGGLGTGELFF.

This chain connects TRBV15 to TRBJ2-4; 9 nucleotides match TRBD2. After removal of 3 bases from V and 4 bases from J, the junction contained 13 bases not matched to a gene. The CDR3 is made up of 18 amino acids. Germline V lookup: CDR1 LNHNV, CDR2 YYDKDF (reference sequence). CDR3 sequence: CATSSLVAGGHAKNIQYF. In nucleotides, the CDR3 is TGTGCCACCAGCAGCCTAGTGGCGGGGGGGCATGCAAAAAACATTCAGTACTTC.

The V gene is TRBV18, the J gene TRBJ2-7; TRBD1 matches 8 bases. V lost 2 bases to trimming and J lost 6 bases; unmatched junction nucleotides: 9. The CDR3 is 15 amino acids. Germline V gene lookup returns CDR1 KGHSH and CDR2 LQKENI. The CDR3 coding sequence is TGTGCCAGCTCACCAAACCCCGGGACAGGTGGCGAGCAGTACGTC. It specifies CASSPNPGTGGEQYV.

CDR3 nucleotides: TGCGCCAGCAGCCAAGGACAGGCCAATGAGCAGTTCTTC. This encodes CASSQGQANEQFF. The V call is TRBV4-3, the J call TRBJ2-1; the D gene is possibly TRBD1 (6 bases). This CDR3 has 13 amino acids. Per germline, CDR1 LGHNA and CDR2 YSLEER. V dropped 1 base and J dropped 6 bases, with 7 bases sitting between them.